The present TCR beta chain was sequenced within a study of blood T cell repertoires in COVID-19. Study-wide background: The study drew acute and convalescent COVID-19 samples from the United States, Italy and Spain. PBMCs, B-cell-depleted T cells, or T cells provided the cDNA or gDNA that made up the material.

Method: immunoSEQ multiplex PCR; TCRdb's copy keeps in-frame clones and lacks some. Of about 120,000 clones listed, 82% are singletons. The specimen sequenced was peripheral blood. The sequence was obtained from a human donor in a cohort sampled during active COVID-19.

The CDR3 is CASSSWDRGYNSPLHF. The CDR3, as DNA: TGTGCCAGTAGTAGCTGGGACAGGGGTTATAATTCACCCCTCCACTTT. J is TRBJ1-6 and V is TRBV19, with 10 bases identical to TRBD1. V was clipped by 4 bases and J by 4 bases; unmatched bases: 4. This CDR3 is built from 16 residues. Per the germline V gene, CDR1 is LNHDA and CDR2 is SQIVND (reference sequence).